The clone carrying this TCR beta chain occurred many times. The data were taken from a study of T cell repertoires in cytomegalovirus infection. Looking at the study overall: Both a matching HLA type and CMV infection were indicated by public TCR beta signatures.

TCRdb redid the calling of the reads with MiXCR, one entry per CDR3 protein. The sample lists around 140,000 distinct CDR3 sequences, about 6.1% seen once, with about a sixth in the top ten. This TCR derives from a human donor in good health (CMV status not recorded). Some clones in this sample may be carry-over from other donors' samples. Sequencing input: PBMCs.

The CDR3 loop reads CASSSGTGMDTEAFF. CDR3 nucleotide sequence: TGTGCCAGTAGCTCCGGGACAGGGATGGACACTGAAGCTTTCTTT. The chain combines TRBV19 with TRBJ1-1; 9 bases fit TRBD1. Germline V gene lookup returns CDR1 LNHDA and CDR2 SQIVND (reference sequence). V was clipped by 6 bases and J by 3 bases; unmatched bases: 8. This CDR3 is 15 amino acids long.